This record looks at one T cell receptor beta chain sequence and its context. Its antigen is not known. The sample comes from a study of shared clonotypes between healthy human individuals. Study outcomes and limitations: Relative to clonotypes present in all four donors, those not shared had lower generation probabilities.

In germline, CDR1 is MNHNS, CDR2 SASEGT. The CDR3 is 14 residues long. V was trimmed by 0 bases and J by 8 bases, leaving 13 bases between them. Method: immunoSEQ multiplex PCR; TCRdb's copy keeps in-frame clones and lacks some. The data hold approximately 2.1 million clones, with more than 85% observed a single time. The rearrangement links TRBV6-1 to TRBJ1-2; D unclear. The TCR comes from a man between 18 and 35 years old in good health. Some clones in this sample may be carry-over from other donors' samples. Material for sequencing was naive CD4+ T cells from PBMCs. Described subset: CD45RA+ positively selected. For the CDR3, the DNA is TGTGCCAGCAGTGAAGCCCGGTCCCGCACGGGCTACACCTTC. It codes for CASSEARSRTGYTF.